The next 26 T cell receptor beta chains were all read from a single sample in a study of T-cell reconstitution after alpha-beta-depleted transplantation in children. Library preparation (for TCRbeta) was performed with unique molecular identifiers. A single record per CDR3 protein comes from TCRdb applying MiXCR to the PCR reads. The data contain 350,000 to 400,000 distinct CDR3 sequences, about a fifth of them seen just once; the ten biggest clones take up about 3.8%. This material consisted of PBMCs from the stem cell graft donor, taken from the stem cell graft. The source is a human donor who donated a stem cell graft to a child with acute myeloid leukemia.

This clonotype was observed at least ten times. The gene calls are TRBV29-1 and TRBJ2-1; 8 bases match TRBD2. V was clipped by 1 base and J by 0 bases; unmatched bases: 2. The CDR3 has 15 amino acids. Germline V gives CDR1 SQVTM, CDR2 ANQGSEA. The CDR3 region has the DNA TGCAGCGTTGAAGGGACTAGCTCCTCCTACAATGAGCAGTTCTTC. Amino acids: CSVEGTSSSYNEQFF.

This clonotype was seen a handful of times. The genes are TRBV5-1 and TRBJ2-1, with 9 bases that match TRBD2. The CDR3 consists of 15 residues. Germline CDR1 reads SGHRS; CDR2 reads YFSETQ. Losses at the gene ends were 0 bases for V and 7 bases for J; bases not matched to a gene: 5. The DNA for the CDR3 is TGCGCCAGCAGCTTGGCTAGCGGGGTTGCGAATGAGCAGTTCTTC. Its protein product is CASSLASGVANEQFF. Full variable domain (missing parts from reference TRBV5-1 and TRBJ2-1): KAGVTQTPRYLIKTRGQQVTLSCSPISGHRSVSWYQQTPGQGLQFLFEYFSETQRNKGNFPGRFSGRQFSNSRSEMNVSTLELGDSALYLCASSLASGVANEQFFGPGTRLTVL.

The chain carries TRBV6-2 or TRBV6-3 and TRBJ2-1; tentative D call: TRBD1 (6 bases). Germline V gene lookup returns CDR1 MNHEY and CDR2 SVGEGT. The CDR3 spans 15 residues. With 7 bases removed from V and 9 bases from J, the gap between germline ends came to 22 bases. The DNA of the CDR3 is TGTGCCAGCACTCCCCAACGATACAGGGAAGGTGAGCAGTTCTTC. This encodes CASTPQRYREGEQFF.

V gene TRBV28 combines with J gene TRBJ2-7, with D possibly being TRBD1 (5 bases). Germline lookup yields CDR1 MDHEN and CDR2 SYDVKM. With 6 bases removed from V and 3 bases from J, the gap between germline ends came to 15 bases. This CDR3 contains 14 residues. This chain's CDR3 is CASRLSGLHYEQYF. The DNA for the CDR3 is TGTGCCAGCAGACTTTCAGGGTTGCACTACGAGCAGTACTTC.

Written as DNA, the CDR3 is TGCGCCAGCAGCTTGAGGGGAGAAAGACAAGAGACCCAGTACTTC. Translating gives CASSLRGERQETQYF. The chain uses TRBV5-1 and TRBJ2-5; D may correspond to TRBD1 or TRBD2 (5 bases each). The CDR3 covers 15 residues. V lost 1 base and J lost 2, with 12 bases in between. Germline V gene data show CDR1 as SGHRS and CDR2 as YFSETQ.

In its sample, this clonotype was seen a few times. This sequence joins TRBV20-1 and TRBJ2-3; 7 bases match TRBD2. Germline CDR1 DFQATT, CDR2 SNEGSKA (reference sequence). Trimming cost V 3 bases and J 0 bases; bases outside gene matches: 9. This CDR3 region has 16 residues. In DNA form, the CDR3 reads TGCAGTGCTAGTGGGACTACGGGTAAAAGCACAGATACGCAGTATTTT. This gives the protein CSASGTTGKSTDTQYF.

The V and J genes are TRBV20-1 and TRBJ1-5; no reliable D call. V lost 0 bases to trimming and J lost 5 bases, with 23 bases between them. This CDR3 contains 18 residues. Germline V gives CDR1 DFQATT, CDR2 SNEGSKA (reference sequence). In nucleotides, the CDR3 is TGCAGTGCTAGAGATAACGAACGGAACAGCCCAGCGGATCAGCCCCAGCATTTT. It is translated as CSARDNERNSPADQPQHF.

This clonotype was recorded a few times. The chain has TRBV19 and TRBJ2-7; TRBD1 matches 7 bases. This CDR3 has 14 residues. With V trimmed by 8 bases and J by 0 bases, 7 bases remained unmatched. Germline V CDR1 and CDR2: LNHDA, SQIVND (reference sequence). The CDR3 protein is CASGLTGSSYEQYF. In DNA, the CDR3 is TGTGCCAGTGGCCTGACAGGGAGCTCCTACGAGCAGTACTTC.

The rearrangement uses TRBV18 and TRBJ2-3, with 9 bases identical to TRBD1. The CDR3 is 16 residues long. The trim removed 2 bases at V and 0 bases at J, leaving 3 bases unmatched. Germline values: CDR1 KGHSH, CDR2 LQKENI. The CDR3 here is CASSPKGQGSTDTQYF. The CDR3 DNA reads TGTGCCAGCTCACCAAAAGGACAGGGGAGCACAGATACGCAGTATTTT.

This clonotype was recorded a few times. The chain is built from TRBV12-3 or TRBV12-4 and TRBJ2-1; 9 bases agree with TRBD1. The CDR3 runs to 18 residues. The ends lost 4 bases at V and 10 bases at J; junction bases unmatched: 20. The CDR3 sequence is CASSWDSSGTGHYEEQFF. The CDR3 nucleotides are TGTGCCAGCAGTTGGGACTCCTCCGGGACAGGGCATTATGAGGAGCAGTTCTTC.

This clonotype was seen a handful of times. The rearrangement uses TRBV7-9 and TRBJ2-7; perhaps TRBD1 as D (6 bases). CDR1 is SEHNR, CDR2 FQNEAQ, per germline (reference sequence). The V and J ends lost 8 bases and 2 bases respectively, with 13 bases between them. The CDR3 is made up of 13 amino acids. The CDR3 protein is CASGRGDAYEQYF. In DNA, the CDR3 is TGTGCCAGCGGCAGGGGAGATGCCTACGAGCAGTACTTC. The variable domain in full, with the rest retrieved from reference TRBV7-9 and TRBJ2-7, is DTGVSQNPRHKITKRGQNVTFRCDPISEHNRLYWYRQTLGQGPEFLTYFQNEAQLEKSRLLSDRFSAERPKGSFSTLEIQRTEQGDSAMYLCASGRGDAYEQYFGPGTRLTVT.

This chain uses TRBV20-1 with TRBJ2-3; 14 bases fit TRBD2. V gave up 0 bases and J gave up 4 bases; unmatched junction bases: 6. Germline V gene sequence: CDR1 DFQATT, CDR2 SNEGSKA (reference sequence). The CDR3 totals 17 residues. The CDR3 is CSARDPGTSGSPDTQYF. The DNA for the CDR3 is TGCAGTGCTAGAGATCCCGGGACTAGCGGGAGTCCAGATACGCAGTATTTT.

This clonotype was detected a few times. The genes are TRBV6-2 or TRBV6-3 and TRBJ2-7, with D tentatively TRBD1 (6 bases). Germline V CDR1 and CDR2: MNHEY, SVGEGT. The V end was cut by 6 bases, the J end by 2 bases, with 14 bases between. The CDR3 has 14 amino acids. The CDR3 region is CASSFPGQPYEQYF. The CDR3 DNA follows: TGTGCCAGCAGCTTCCCAGGACAGCCCTACGAGCAGTACTTC.

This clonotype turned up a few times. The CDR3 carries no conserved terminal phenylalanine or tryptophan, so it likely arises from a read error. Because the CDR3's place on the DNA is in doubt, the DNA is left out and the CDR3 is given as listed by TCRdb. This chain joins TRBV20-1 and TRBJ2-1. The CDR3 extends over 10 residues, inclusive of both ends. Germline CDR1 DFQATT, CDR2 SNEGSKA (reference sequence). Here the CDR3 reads CSARATSFVL.

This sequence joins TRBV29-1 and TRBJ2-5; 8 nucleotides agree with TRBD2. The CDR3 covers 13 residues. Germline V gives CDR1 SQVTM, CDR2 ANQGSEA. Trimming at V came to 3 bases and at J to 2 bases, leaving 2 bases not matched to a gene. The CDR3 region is CSVDIAGQETQYF. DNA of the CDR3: TGCAGCGTTGACATAGCGGGACAAGAGACCCAGTACTTC.

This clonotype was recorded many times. Here the CDR3 DNA reads TGTGCCAGCAGACGGGACGGAGCCTACGAGCAGTACTTC. It codes for CASRRDGAYEQYF. This chain uses TRBV12-3 or TRBV12-4 with TRBJ2-7; D is tentatively TRBD1 or TRBD2 (5 bases each). The ends were cut back, 6 bases at V and 2 bases at J, with 11 bases in the middle. The CDR3 length is 13 residues.

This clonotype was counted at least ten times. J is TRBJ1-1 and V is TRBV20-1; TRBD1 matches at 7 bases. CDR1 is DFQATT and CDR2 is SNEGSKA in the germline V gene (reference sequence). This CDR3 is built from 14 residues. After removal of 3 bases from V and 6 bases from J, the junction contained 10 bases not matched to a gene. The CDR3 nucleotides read TGCAGTGCTAGCAGACGACAGGGTGGCTCTGAAGCTTTCTTT. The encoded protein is CSASRRQGGSEAFF.

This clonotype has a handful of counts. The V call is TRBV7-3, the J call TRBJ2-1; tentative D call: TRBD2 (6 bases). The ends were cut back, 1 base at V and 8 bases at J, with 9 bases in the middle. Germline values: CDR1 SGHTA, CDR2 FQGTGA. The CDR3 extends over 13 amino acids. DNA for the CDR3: TGTGCCAGCAGCTTAAAGGCTAGCGATGAGCAGTTCTTC. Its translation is CASSLKASDEQFF.

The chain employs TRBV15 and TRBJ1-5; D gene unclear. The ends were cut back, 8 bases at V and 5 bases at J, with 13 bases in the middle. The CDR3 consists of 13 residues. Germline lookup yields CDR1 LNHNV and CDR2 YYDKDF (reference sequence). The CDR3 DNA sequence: TGTGCCACCCACGGGCTTACAGATCAGCCCCAGCATTTT. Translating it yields CATHGLTDQPQHF.

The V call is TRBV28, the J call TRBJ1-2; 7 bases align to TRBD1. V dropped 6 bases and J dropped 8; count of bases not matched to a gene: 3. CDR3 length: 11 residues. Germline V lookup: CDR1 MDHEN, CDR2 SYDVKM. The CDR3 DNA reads TGTGCCAGCAGCGACAGGGACGGCTACACCTTC. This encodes CASSDRDGYTF.

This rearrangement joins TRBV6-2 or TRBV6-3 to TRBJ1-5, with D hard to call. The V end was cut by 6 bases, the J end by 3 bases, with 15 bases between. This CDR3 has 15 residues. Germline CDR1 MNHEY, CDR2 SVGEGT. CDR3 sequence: CASRTVKYSNQPQHF. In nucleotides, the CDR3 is TGTGCCAGCAGAACCGTCAAATATTCCAATCAGCCCCAGCATTTT.

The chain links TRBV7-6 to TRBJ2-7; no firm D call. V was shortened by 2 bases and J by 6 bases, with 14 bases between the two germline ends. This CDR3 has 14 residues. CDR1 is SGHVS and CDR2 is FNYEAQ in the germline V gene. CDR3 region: CASSLRPASSEQYF. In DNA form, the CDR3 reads TGTGCCAGCAGCTTACGTCCAGCCTCTAGCGAGCAGTACTTC.

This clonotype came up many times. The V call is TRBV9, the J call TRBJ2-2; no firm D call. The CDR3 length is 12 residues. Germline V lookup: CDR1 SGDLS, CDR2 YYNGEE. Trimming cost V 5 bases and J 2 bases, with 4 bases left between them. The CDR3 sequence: CASSVNTGELFF. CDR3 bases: TGTGCCAGCAGTGTAAACACCGGGGAGCTGTTTTTT.

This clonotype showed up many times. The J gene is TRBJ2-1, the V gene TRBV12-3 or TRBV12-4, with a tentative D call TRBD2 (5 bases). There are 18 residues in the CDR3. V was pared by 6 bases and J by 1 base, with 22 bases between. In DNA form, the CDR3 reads TGTGCCAGCAGCCCCACTGTCACGCGGAGGCTTTCCTACAATGAGCAGTTCTTC. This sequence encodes CASSPTVTRRLSYNEQFF.

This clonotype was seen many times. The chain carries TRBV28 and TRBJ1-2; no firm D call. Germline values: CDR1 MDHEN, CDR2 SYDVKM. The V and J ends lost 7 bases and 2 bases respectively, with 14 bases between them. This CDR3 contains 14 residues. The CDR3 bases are TGTGCCAGCACCACCTGGGCAGAAAACTATGGCTACACCTTC. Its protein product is CASTTWAENYGYTF.

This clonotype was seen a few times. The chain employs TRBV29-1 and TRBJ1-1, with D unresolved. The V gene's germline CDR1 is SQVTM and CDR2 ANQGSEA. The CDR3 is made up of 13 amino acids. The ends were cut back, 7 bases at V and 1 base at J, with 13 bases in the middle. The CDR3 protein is CSANTFGNTEAFF. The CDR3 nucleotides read TGCAGCGCCAACACGTTCGGGAACACTGAAGCTTTCTTT.